This T cell receptor beta chain is drawn from a study of T cell responses to AZD1222 COVID-19 vaccine. Method: immunoSEQ multiplex PCR; TCRdb's copy keeps in-frame clones and lacks some. In the table there are some 150,000 clones, roughly nine tenths of which are singletons. The V and J ends lost 5 bases and 7 bases respectively, with 12 bases between them. The CDR3 has 13 residues. Germline values: CDR1 MDHEN, CDR2 SYDVKM. The rearrangement links TRBV28 to TRBJ1-5; D perhaps matches TRBD1 (5 bases). This TCR came from an adult who received the AZD1222 COVID-19 vaccine. Source: peripheral blood, taken 28 days after the second AZD1222 dose. CDR3 nucleotides: TGTGCCAGCAGTCGGGGGAGAGACCAGCCCCAGCATTTT. This sequence encodes CASSRGRDQPQHF. The entire variable domain, with the rest obtained from reference TRBV28 and TRBJ1-5, is as follows: DVKVTQSSRYLVKRTGEKVFLECVQDMDHENMFWYRQDPGLGLRLIYFSYDVKMKEKGDIPEGYSVSREKKERFSLILESASTNQTSMYLCASSRGRDQPQHFGDGTRLSIL.